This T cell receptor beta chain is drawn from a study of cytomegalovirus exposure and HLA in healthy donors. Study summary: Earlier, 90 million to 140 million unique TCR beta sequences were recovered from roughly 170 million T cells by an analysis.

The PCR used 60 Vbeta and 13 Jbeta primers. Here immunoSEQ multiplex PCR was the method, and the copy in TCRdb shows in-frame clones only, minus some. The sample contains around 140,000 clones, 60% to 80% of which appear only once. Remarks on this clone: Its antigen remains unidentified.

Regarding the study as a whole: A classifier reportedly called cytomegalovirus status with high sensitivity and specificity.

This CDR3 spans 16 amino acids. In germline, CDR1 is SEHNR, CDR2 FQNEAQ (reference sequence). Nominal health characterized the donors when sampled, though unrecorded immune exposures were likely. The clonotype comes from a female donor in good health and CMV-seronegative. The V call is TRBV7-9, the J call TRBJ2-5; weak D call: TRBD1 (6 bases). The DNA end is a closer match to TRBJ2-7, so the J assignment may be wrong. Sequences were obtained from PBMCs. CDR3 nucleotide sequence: TGTGCCAGCAGCTTGCAGGGCACAGGGCGTTACTACGAGCAGTACTTC. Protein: CASSLQGTGRYYEQYF.